This T cell receptor (beta chain) was obtained from a study of blood T cell repertoires in COVID-19. Study-wide context: In each case, the material was cDNA or gDNA derived from T cells, B-cell-depleted T cells, or PBMCs.

The CDR3 loop spans 16 amino acids. Trimming removed 4 bases at V and 2 bases at J, with 17 bases between. From germline, CDR1 is SGHNT and CDR2 YYREEE (reference sequence). Allocation to cohorts depended on clinical history reported by the participants. Either two negative PCRs, clearance, or symptom resolution qualified Cohort 3 donors as recovered. In the original processing: Estimation of nucleated cell counts relied on the amplification of reference gene primers. Sequencing used immunoSEQ multiplex PCR; TCRdb keeps in-frame clones, though not all of them. The D gene and trimming were derived from the DNA, and the V and J assignments and clone size from that table. The sample has 150,000 to 200,000 clones; about 88% are singletons.

This receptor was taken from a young woman who had recovered from COVID-19. The sample comprised PBMCs or T cells enriched from blood (not recorded which). The chain is built from TRBV5-4 and TRBJ2-3; the D gene is possibly TRBD1 (6 bases). In DNA form, the CDR3 reads TGTGCCAGCAGCACACCGGGACAACTTCCCACAGATACGCAGTATTTT. Its translation is CASSTPGQLPTDTQYF.